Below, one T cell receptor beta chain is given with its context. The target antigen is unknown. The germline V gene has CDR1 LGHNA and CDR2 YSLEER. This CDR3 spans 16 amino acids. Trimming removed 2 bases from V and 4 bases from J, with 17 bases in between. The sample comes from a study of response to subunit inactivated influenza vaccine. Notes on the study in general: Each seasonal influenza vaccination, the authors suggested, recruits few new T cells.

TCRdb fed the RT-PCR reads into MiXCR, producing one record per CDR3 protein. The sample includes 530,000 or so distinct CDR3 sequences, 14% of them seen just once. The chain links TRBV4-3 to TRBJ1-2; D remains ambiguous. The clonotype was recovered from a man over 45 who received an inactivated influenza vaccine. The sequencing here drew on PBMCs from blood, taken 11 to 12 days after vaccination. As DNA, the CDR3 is TGCGCCAGCAGCCAATCTAAACATAGGAGCCCCTATGGCTACACCTTC. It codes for CASSQSKHRSPYGYTF.